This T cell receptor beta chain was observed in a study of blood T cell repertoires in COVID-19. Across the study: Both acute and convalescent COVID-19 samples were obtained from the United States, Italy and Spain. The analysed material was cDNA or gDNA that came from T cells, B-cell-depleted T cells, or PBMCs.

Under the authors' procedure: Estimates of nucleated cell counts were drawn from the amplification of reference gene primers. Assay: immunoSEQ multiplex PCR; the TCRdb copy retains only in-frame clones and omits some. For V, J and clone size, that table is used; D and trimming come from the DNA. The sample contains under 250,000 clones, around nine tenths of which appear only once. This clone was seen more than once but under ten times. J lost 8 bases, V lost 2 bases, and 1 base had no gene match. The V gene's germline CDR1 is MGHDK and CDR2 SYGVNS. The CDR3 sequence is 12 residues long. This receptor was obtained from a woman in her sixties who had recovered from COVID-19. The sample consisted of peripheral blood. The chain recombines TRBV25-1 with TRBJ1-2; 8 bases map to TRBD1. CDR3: CASSEGTGGYTF. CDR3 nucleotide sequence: TGTGCCAGCAGTGAAGGGACAGGCGGCTACACCTTC.